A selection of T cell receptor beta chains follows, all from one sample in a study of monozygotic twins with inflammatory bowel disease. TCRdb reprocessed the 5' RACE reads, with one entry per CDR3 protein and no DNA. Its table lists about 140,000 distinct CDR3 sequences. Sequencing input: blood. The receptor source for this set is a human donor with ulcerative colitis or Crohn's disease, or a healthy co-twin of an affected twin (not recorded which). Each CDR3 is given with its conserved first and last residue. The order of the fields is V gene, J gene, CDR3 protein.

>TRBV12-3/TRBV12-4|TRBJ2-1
CASSLGQQLNEQFF
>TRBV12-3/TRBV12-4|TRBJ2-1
CASSLGLAGGPTYNEQFF
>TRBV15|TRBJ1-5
CATSRDSEEPQHF
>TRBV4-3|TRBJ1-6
CASSQGGSDNSPLHF
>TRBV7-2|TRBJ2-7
CASSKDWVGEQYF
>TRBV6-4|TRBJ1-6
CASSARGQINSPLHF
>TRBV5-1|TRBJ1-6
CASSLESFQSPLHF
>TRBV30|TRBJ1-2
CAWSGTSGVGGYTF
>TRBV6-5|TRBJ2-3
CASSYSGLAGTDTQYF
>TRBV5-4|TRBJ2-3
CASSLGLAVTDTQYF
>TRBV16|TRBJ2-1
CASSPGLNNEQFF
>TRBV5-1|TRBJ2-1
CASSYQLAGGYNEQFF
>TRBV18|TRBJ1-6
CASSPLGDYNSPLHF
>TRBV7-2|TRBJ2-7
CASSLDRRSSYEQYF
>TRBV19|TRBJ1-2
CASSTSIGGNYGYTF
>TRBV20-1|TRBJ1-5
CSARRGQPVGGAGHQPQHF
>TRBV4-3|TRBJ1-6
CASSQEGRREAYNSPLHF
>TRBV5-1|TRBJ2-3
CASSLGVSTDTQYF
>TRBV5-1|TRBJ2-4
CASSESGGPKGNIQYF
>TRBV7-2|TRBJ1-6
CASSPAMLGNNSPLHF
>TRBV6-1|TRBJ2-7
CASSESRSSYEQYF
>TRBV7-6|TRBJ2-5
CAGSLRSGQPGETQYF
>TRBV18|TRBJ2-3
CASSPINSITDTQYF
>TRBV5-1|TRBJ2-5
CASSLGAIPRETQYF
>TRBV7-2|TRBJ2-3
CASSSFSGGHTDTQYF
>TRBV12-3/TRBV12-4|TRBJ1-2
CASSSSSGVYGYTF
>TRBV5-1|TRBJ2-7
CASSLKDSSYEQYF
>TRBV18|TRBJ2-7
CASSPTALGGYEQYF
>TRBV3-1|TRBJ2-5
CASSLRTSGGAYQETQYF
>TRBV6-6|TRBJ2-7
CASGVTTVYEQYF
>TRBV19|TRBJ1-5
CASSIAGGIGNQPQHF
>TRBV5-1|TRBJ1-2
CASSPTSGGQDYGYTF
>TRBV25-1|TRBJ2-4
CASSDWGGPALAKNIQYF
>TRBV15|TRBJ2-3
CATSRDRGRADTQYF
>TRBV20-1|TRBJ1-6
CSARSTYNSPLHF
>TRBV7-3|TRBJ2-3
CASRVTSSADTQYF
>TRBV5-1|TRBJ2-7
CASSLSAGGSSEQYF
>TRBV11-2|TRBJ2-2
CASSPRRSGAGELFF
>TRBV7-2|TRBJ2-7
CASSPYTSWIYEQYF
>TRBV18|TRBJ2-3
CASSGTGTRASTDTQYF
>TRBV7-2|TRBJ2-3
CASSFLVGAPSTDTQYF
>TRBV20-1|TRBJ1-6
CSAIQGEYSPLHF
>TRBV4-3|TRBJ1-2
CASSQSAGVLGYTF
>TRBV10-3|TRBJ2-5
CAISGTIETQYF
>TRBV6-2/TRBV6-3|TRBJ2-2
CASSPQYGELFF
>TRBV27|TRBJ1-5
CASGPNPRPGQPQHF
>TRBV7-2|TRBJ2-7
CASSLDGSYEQYF
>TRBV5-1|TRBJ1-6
CASSLTGQGIGSPLHF
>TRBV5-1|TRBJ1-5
CASSFGPANSNQPQHF
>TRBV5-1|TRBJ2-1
CASSFPSSGTAPYNEQFF
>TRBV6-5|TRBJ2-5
CASSYRRGPTETQYF
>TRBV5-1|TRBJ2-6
CASSSGQGGSGANVLTF
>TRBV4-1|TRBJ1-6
CASSQDKDRGHSPLHF
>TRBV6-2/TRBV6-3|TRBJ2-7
CASRDKGRIYEQYF
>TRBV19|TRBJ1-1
CASSIQTGRRSEAFF
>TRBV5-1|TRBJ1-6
CASSLTGLADSPLHF
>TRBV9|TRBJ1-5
CAYLREGGQGKYSNQPQHF
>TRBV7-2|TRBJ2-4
CASSNGQGLIAKNIQYF
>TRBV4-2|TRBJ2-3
CASSQDSGRTTDTQYF